The T cell receptor (beta chain) described here comes from a study of T cells in severe cutaneous drug reactions. The patients sequenced had a carbamazepine-induced Stevens-Johnson syndrome or toxic epidermal necrolysis reaction. The CDR3 totals 19 residues. Germline CDR1 is DFQATT and CDR2 is SNEGSKA (reference sequence). TCR subtype-specific primers in iRepertoire multiplex PCR prepared libraries for bulk and single-cell sequencing. TCRdb reprocessed the multiplex PCR reads and keeps a single row for each CDR3 protein, giving no DNA. The data show 10,000 or so distinct CDR3 sequences, and the top ten clones hold 20% to 25%.

V usage is TRBV20-1 and J usage is TRBJ2-7; TCRdb outputs TRBD2, but without DNA this stays unchecked. Input material: cells from a skin blister. The TCR sequence derives from a human donor with Stevens-Johnson syndrome, a severe cutaneous drug reaction. CDR3 sequence reads: CSASRSVTSGRISSYEQYF.